These 6 T cell receptor beta chains originate from one sample sequenced in a study of control samples from healthy donors and cancer patients. This table comes from immunoSEQ multiplex PCR, and its TCRdb copy is limited to in-frame clones, with some not included. The table records 120,000 to 150,000 clones, 91% of them present only once. Input material: blood. These receptors were taken from a man between 18 and 29 years old in good health.

The rearrangement links TRBV6-5 to TRBJ1-2, with 8 nucleotides matching TRBD1. V trimming: 6 bases; J trimming: 4 bases; junction bases outside the gene matches: 7. Germline V gene sequence: CDR1 MNHEY, CDR2 SVGAGI. This CDR3 is built from 14 residues. CDR3 amino acids: CASRRTGFGYGYTF. The CDR3 DNA reads TGTGCCAGCAGAAGGACAGGGTTTGGCTATGGCTACACCTTC.

The chain combines TRBV11-2 with TRBJ1-2, with 7 bases matching TRBD1. The V gene's germline CDR1 is SGHAT and CDR2 FQNNGV. Trimming removed 3 bases from V and 3 bases from J; junction bases left unmatched: 7. There are 15 residues in the CDR3. CDR3 sequence reads: CASSFDRGLDYGYTF. CDR3 DNA: TGTGCCAGCAGCTTTGATAGGGGGCTTGACTATGGCTACACCTTC.

This chain connects TRBV5-6 to TRBJ2-5; 12 positions match TRBD1. Losses at the gene ends were 4 bases for V and 4 bases for J; bases not matched to a gene: 5. CDR1 SGHDT and CDR2 YYEEEE come from the germline V gene. The CDR3 covers 15 residues. The CDR3 spells CASSGDRGRLETQYF. CDR3 sequence (DNA): TGTGCCAGCAGCGGGGACAGGGGGCGGTTAGAGACCCAGTACTTC. The full variable domain, in which reference TRBV5-6 and TRBJ2-5 provide the parts outside the CDR3, is DAGVTQSPTHLIKTRGQQVTLRCSPKSGHDTVSWYQQALGQGPQFIFQYYEEEERQRGNFPDRFSGHQFPNYSSELNVNALLLGDSALYLCASSGDRGRLETQYFGPGTRLLVL.

This clone appeared once. This chain joins TRBV7-2 and TRBJ1-1, with D possibly TRBD1 on 6 matching bases. CDR3 size: 14 residues. Germline V CDR1 and CDR2: SGHTA, FQGNSA. Trimming stripped 2 bases from V and 4 bases from J, with 11 bases between. Written as DNA, the CDR3 is TGTGCCAGCAGCTTAACCACAGGGAGCACTGAAGCTTTCTTT. It encodes CASSLTTGSTEAFF.

The J gene is TRBJ2-7, the V gene TRBV3-1 (or the pseudogene TRBV3-2); TRBD1 is a possible D gene (5 bases). V lost 3 bases and J lost 0, with 9 bases in between. The CDR3 length is 14 residues. Per the germline V gene, CDR1 is LGHDT and CDR2 is YNNKEL (reference sequence). CDR3 coding DNA: TGTGCCAGCAGCCAGGCAGGGCCCTCCTACGAGCAGTACTTC. Its protein is CASSQAGPSYEQYF.

The chain recombines TRBV4-2 with TRBJ1-4; TRBD1 matches at 8 bases. In germline, CDR1 is LGHNA, CDR2 YNFKEQ. This CDR3 region has 15 residues. Trimming took 0 bases from V and 8 from J; bases not matched to a gene: 5. The CDR3 DNA sequence: TGTGCCAGCAGCCAAGATCCACAGGGGGGGGAAAAACTGTTTTTT. The encoded protein is CASSQDPQGGEKLFF.